The 3 T cell receptor beta chains below all came from one sample that was sequenced in a study of CD8+ T cells in alopecia areata. Sequencing used cDNA as its template, made by extracting RNA and reverse transcribing it. Method: immunoSEQ multiplex PCR; TCRdb's copy keeps in-frame clones and lacks some. The profile covers 100,000 to 150,000 clones, with roughly 50% appearing a single time and roughly a tenth taken by the ten largest. Sequencing input: NKG2D-low CD8+ T cells sorted from blood. The receptors were gathered from a human donor with alopecia areata.

This clone has just a few counts. The DNA for the CDR3 is TGCAGCGTTTCGGACGGGGACGAGCAGTACTTC. As protein: CSVSDGDEQYF. This sequence joins TRBV29-1 and TRBJ2-7, with D perhaps matching TRBD2 (5 bases). This CDR3 spans 11 amino acids. V lost 5 bases, J lost 5 bases, and 10 bases lay in between. Germline values: CDR1 SQVTM, CDR2 ANQGSEA.

This chain links TRBV7-9 with TRBJ2-1; D is undetermined. V lost 3 bases to trimming and J lost 2 bases, with 5 bases between them. The germline V gene has CDR1 SEHNR and CDR2 FQNEAQ (reference sequence). This CDR3 is built from 13 residues. The CDR3 is CASSFRPYNEQFF. The CDR3 DNA reads TGTGCCAGCAGCTTCCGGCCCTACAATGAGCAGTTCTTC. Together with reference TRBV7-9 and TRBJ2-1, the CDR3 gives the full variable domain: DTGVSQNPRHKITKRGQNVTFRCDPISEHNRLYWYRQTLGQGPEFLTYFQNEAQLEKSRLLSDRFSAERPKGSFSTLEIQRTEQGDSAMYLCASSFRPYNEQFFGPGTRLTVL.

This clone showed up just a few times. The CDR3 DNA follows: TGCGCCAGCAGCCAAGGAGGCAGGGGGAGTCCGGGGAACACTGAAGCTTTCTTT. It encodes CASSQGGRGSPGNTEAFF. The chain joins TRBV4-1 to TRBJ1-1; TRBD1 agrees at 7 bases. The CDR3 is made up of 18 amino acids. With 1 base clipped from V and 1 base from J, the junction kept 12 bases outside the gene matches. CDR1 and CDR2 from the germline V gene are MGHRA and YSYEKL.